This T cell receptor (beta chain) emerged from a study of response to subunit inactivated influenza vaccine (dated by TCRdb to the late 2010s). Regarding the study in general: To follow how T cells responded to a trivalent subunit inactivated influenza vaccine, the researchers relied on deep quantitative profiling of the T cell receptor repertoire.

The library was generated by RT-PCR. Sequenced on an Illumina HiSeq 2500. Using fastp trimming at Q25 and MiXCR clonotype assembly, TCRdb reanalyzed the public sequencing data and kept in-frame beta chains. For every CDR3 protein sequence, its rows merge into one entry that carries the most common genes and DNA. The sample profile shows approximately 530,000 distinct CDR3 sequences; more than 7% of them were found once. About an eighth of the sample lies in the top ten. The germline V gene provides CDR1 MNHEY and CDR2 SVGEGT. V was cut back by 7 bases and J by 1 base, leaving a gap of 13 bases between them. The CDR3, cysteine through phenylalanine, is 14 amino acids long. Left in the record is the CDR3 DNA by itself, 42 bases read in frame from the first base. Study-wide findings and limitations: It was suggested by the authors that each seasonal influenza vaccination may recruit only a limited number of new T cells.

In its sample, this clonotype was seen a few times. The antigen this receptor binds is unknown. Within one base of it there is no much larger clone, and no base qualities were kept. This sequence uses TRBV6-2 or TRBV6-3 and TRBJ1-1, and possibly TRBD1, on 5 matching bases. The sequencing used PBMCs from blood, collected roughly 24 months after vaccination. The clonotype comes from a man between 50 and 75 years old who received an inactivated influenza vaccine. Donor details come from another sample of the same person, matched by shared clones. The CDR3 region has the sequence CASTDGARNTEAFF. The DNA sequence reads TGTGCCAGCACTGATGGGGCTCGGAACACTGAAGCTTTCTTT.